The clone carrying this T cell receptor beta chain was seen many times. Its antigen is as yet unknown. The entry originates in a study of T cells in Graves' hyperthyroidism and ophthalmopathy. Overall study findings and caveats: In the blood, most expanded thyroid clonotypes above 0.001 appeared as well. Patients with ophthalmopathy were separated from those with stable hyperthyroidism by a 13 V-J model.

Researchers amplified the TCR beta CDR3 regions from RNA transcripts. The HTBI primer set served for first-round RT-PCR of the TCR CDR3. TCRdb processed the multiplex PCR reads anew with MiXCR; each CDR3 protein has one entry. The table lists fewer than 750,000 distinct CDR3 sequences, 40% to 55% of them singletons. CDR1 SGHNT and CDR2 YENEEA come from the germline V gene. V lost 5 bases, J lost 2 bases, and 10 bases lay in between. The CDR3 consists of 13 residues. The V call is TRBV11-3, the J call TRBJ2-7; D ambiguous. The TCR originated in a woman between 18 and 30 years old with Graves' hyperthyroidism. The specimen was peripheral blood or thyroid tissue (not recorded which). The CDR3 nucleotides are TGTGCCAGCAGCCTATCAATCACCTACGAGCAGTACTTC. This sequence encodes CASSLSITYEQYF.